The TCR beta chain described here comes from a study of identical twins. Study-level points and caveats: Twins shared beta out-of-frame sequences in excess, but this excess was weaker.

Note on this clonotype: What it binds is not known.

TCRdb reprocessed the 5' RACE reads via MiXCR and lists one record per CDR3 protein. The sample includes 400,000 to 500,000 distinct CDR3 sequences, under 20% of them seen just once. Trimming took 3 bases from V and 4 from J; bases not matched to a gene: 10. The CDR3 is 16 residues long. CDR1 and CDR2 from the germline V gene are SGHRS and YFSETQ. Sequencing was performed on naive T cells sorted from blood. This chain links TRBV5-1 with TRBJ2-7; 10 nucleotides agree with TRBD2. The TCR sequence derives from a man in his fifties or sixties in good health. As DNA, the CDR3 is TGCGCCAGCAGCTCAGGACTAGCGGACGCCCAATACGAGCAGTACTTC. Translated, it gives CASSSGLADAQYEQYF.